Presented here are 25 T cell receptor beta chains from one specimen sequenced in a study of cytomegalovirus exposure and HLA in healthy donors. With 60 Vbeta and 13 Jbeta primers, the PCR was carried out. Profiling relied on immunoSEQ multiplex PCR, and the TCRdb table lists in-frame clones only, not all of them. Among 60,000 to 85,000 clones listed, around 76% were seen once. The source material was PBMCs. All receptors derive from a man aged 35-49 years in good health and CMV-seronegative.

This clone has a handful of counts. An end of the junction differs from the germline gene, which may be a read error. The chain couples TRBV11-2 to TRBJ2-6; 9 bases fit TRBD1. The germline gives CDR1 SGHAT, CDR2 FQNNGV. This CDR3 contains 18 residues. The CDR3 coding sequence is TGTGCCAGCAGCTACTATGGGGACAGGGAGCTTGGGGCCAACGGCCTGACTTTC. Amino acids: CASSYYGDRELGANGLTF.

This clone came up once. This sequence joins TRBV5-1 and TRBJ2-7, with 11 bases fitting TRBD1. CDR3 size: 14 residues. CDR1 and CDR2 (germline): SGHRS, YFSETQ. Trimming removed 2 bases from V and 6 bases from J; junction bases left unmatched: 4. This chain's CDR3 is CASSFGQGAGEQYF. CDR3 nucleotide sequence: TGCGCCAGCAGCTTTGGACAGGGGGCTGGCGAGCAGTACTTC. Supplemented by reference TRBV5-1 and TRBJ2-7, the full variable domain reads KAGVTQTPRYLIKTRGQQVTLSCSPISGHRSVSWYQQTPGQGLQFLFEYFSETQRNKGNFPGRFSGRQFSNSRSEMNVSTLELGDSALYLCASSFGQGAGEQYFGPGTRLTVT.

The rearrangement joins TRBV2 to TRBJ1-5; 8 nucleotides align to TRBD1. The CDR3 runs to 15 residues. Germline CDR1 and CDR2: SNHLY and FYNNEI. V was clipped by 1 base and J by 1 base; unmatched bases: 0. In nucleotides, the CDR3 is TGTGCCAGCAGTGAAGGGACAGGGAGCAATCAGCCCCAGCATTTT. It yields the protein CASSEGTGSNQPQHF.

The chain joins TRBV6-5 to TRBJ1-2; 8 bases line up with TRBD1. V gave up 6 bases and J gave up 3 bases; unmatched junction bases: 6. CDR3 length equals 14 residues. Germline values: CDR1 MNHEY, CDR2 SVGAGI. CDR3 in DNA: TGTGCCAGCAGCCAACAGGGGGAGGACTATGGCTACACCTTC. It translates to CASSQQGEDYGYTF.

This clone has only a few counts. The V and J genes are TRBV30 and TRBJ1-1, with TRBD1 as a possible D gene (6 bases). Germline-derived CDR1 and CDR2 are GTSNPN and SVGIG (reference sequence). The length of the CDR3 is 13 residues. Trimming removed 2 bases from V and 3 bases from J, with 10 bases in between. The CDR3 nucleotides read TGTGCCTGGAGTAAGCCAGGGGACACTGAAGCTTTCTTT. Translating gives CAWSKPGDTEAFF.

In its sample, this clone was seen once. The CDR3 region has the DNA TGTGCCAGCAGTGGAGGAGTTAGGGGTGGTGATGAGCAGTTCTTC. Translating gives CASSGGVRGGDEQFF. The chain employs TRBV2 and TRBJ2-1, with D tentatively TRBD1 (5 bases). V lost 4 bases and J lost 8, with 18 bases in between. Germline lookup yields CDR1 SNHLY and CDR2 FYNNEI. There are 15 residues in the CDR3. Full variable domain (rest looked up from reference TRBV2 and TRBJ2-1): EPEVTQTPSHQVTQMGQEVILRCVPISNHLYFYWYRQILGQKVEFLVSFYNNEISEKSEIFDDQFSVERPDGSNFTLKIRSTKLEDSAMYFCASSGGVRGGDEQFFGPGTRLTVL.

The gene calls are TRBV30 and TRBJ1-1; a weak D match, TRBD1 (6 bases). The CDR3 is made up of 14 amino acids. From germline, CDR1 is GTSNPN and CDR2 SVGIG (reference sequence). The germline V and J ends were trimmed by 4 bases and 3 bases, with 15 bases remaining between them. The CDR3 spells CAWTLGGAYTEAFF. The CDR3 DNA reads TGTGCCTGGACCCTAGGGGGTGCGTACACTGAAGCTTTCTTT.

V and J are TRBV5-1 and TRBJ2-2, with a weak D call TRBD2 (6 bases). This CDR3 region has 15 residues. V dropped 6 bases and J dropped 4 bases, with 16 bases sitting between them. Per the germline V gene, CDR1 is SGHRS and CDR2 is YFSETQ. The CDR3 nucleotides are TGCGCCAGCACCCAAACTAGCAGGAGCACCGGGGAGCTGTTTTTT. Protein product: CASTQTSRSTGELFF.

The chain joins TRBV5-8 to TRBJ2-1, with 10 bases identical to TRBD2. The CDR3 covers 15 residues. J gave up 2 bases and V 4 bases, and 3 bases lay outside the gene matches. Germline V gives CDR1 SGHTS, CDR2 YDEGEE. The CDR3 bases are TGTGCCAGCAGCCCCCTAGCGGGGGCCTACAATGAGCAGTTCTTC. It specifies CASSPLAGAYNEQFF.

The chain recombines TRBV2 with TRBJ2-2; D uncertain. The CDR3 contains 14 residues. V lost 10 bases, J lost 4 bases, and 16 bases lay in between. CDR1 is SNHLY, CDR2 FYNNEI, per germline. The CDR3 sequence is CATDRLDVTGELFF. The CDR3 region has the DNA TGTGCCACCGACCGGCTAGATGTCACCGGGGAGCTGTTTTTT.

CDR3 in amino acids: CASSLGQGRLKETQYF. CDR3 nucleotide sequence: TGTGCCAGCAGCCTGGGACAGGGCCGGCTCAAGGAGACCCAGTACTTC. This sequence joins TRBV5-8 and TRBJ2-5, with 9 bases lining up with TRBD1. The V segment lost 4 bases and the J segment 5 bases; nucleotides outside the gene matches: 12. Germline values: CDR1 SGHTS, CDR2 YDEGEE. The CDR3 covers 16 residues.

The table lists this clone with a count of one. The chain is built from TRBV18 and TRBJ2-7; D is undetermined. CDR3 length: 14 amino acids. The V end was cut by 2 bases, the J end by 3 bases, with 11 bases between. The germline gives CDR1 KGHSH, CDR2 LQKENI. CDR3 sequence reads: CASSPGSGNYEQYF. In DNA form, the CDR3 reads TGTGCCAGCTCACCAGGGTCAGGAAACTACGAGCAGTACTTC. Drawing the rest from reference TRBV18 and TRBJ2-7, the complete variable domain is NAGVMQNPRHLVRRRGQEARLRCSPMKGHSHVYWYRQLPEEGLKFMVYLQKENIIDESGMPKERFSAEFPKEGPSILRIQQVVRGDSAAYFCASSPGSGNYEQYFGPGTRLTVT.

The gene calls are TRBV4-1 and TRBJ2-5, with 10 bases fitting TRBD2. With the DNA end fitting TRBJ2-7 better, the J assignment may be wrong. This CDR3 is 16 amino acids long. Per the germline V gene, CDR1 is MGHRA and CDR2 is YSYEKL. The CDR3 is CASSQGSGRANYEQYF. The CDR3 coding sequence is TGCGCCAGCAGCCAAGGGAGCGGGAGGGCAAACTACGAGCAGTACTTC.

V and J are TRBV5-1 and TRBJ2-2; weak D call: TRBD1 (5 bases). There are 15 residues in the CDR3. The germline V gene has CDR1 SGHRS and CDR2 YFSETQ. Trimming stripped 0 bases from V and 2 bases from J, with 8 bases between. Written as DNA, the CDR3 is TGCGCCAGCAGCTTGGAGGACAAAAACACCGGGGAGCTGTTTTTT. Residues: CASSLEDKNTGELFF.

The V gene is TRBV28, the J gene TRBJ1-5; no definite D call. The ends were cut back, 7 bases at V and 0 bases at J, with 10 bases in the middle. This CDR3 is 14 amino acids long. Germline assignment: CDR1 MDHEN and CDR2 SYDVKM. CDR3 protein: CASTKDTSNQPQHF. CDR3 coding DNA: TGTGCCAGCACTAAAGACACTAGCAATCAGCCCCAGCATTTT.

This clone was seen a few times. The chain recombines TRBV5-1 with TRBJ1-4; 7 bases align to TRBD1. Per the germline V gene, CDR1 is SGHRS and CDR2 is YFSETQ. CDR3 length: 15 residues. V lost 4 bases, J lost 6 bases, and 9 bases stayed unmatched. Here the CDR3 reads CASSTGQAGYEKLFF. The CDR3 nucleotides read TGCGCCAGCAGCACCGGACAGGCGGGCTATGAAAAACTGTTTTTT. Using reference TRBV5-1 and TRBJ1-4 for the parts outside the CDR3, the full variable domain is KAGVTQTPRYLIKTRGQQVTLSCSPISGHRSVSWYQQTPGQGLQFLFEYFSETQRNKGNFPGRFSGRQFSNSRSEMNVSTLELGDSALYLCASSTGQAGYEKLFFGSGTQLSVL.

V usage is TRBV12-2 and J usage is TRBJ1-5; TRBD1 was called by the table and not checked on the DNA. TRBV12-2 is given as a pseudogene. The CDR3 is 16 residues long. CDR3 sequence reads: CTAIPSPNTSNQPQHF. DNA of the CDR3: TGTACCGCCATTCCCTCTCCAAACACTAGCAATCAGCCCCAGCATTTT.

This rearrangement joins TRBV5-3 to TRBJ1-1, with D perhaps TRBD1 (6 bases). TRBV5-3 carries the ORF label, with uncertain function. The CDR3 is 17 amino acids. Between the trimmed V and J ends, which lost 1 base and 4 bases, there was a span of 20 bases. The CDR3: CARSLRKDSYNGTEAFF. CDR3 in DNA: TGTGCCAGAAGCTTGAGGAAGGACAGTTATAATGGCACTGAAGCTTTCTTT.

The genes are TRBV6-4 and TRBJ2-3, with 9 bases aligning to TRBD2. V trimming: 3 bases; J trimming: 8 bases; junction bases outside the gene matches: 6. The V gene's germline CDR1 is MRHNA and CDR2 SNTAGT. This CDR3 region has 14 residues. The CDR3 sequence is CASSETSGAGTQYF. The CDR3 coding sequence is TGTGCCAGCAGTGAGACTAGCGGAGCTGGTACGCAGTATTTT.

The V gene is TRBV5-1, the J gene TRBJ1-1; no clear D gene. The CDR3 runs 15 residues. Germline V gives CDR1 SGHRS, CDR2 YFSETQ. V was trimmed by 0 bases and J by 1 base, leaving 10 bases between them. The CDR3 loop is CASSLAPGKNTEAFF. The CDR3 DNA sequence: TGCGCCAGCAGCTTGGCCCCGGGGAAGAACACTGAAGCTTTCTTT.

The chain recombines TRBV9 with TRBJ2-7; tentative D call: TRBD1 (6 bases). This CDR3 is built from 14 residues. V shed 0 bases and J shed 4 bases, with 11 bases lying between them. Germline V gene lookup returns CDR1 SGDLS and CDR2 YYNGEE. The CDR3 sequence is CASSVDQGRYEQYF. In nucleotides, the CDR3 is TGTGCCAGCAGCGTAGATCAGGGGCGATACGAGCAGTACTTC.

This chain joins TRBV2 and TRBJ1-1; D is undetermined. V lost 5 bases and J 5 bases, leaving 12 bases between the germline ends. Germline V gene lookup returns CDR1 SNHLY and CDR2 FYNNEI. The CDR3 runs to 13 residues. CDR3 region: CASSSNDGTEAFF. In DNA, the CDR3 is TGTGCCAGCAGTTCCAATGACGGGACTGAAGCTTTCTTT.

This clone was counted a few times. The rearrangement links TRBV7-2 to TRBJ2-3, with D possibly matching TRBD2 (6 bases). The V end was cut by 8 bases, the J end by 3 bases, with 6 bases between. From germline, CDR1 is SGHTA and CDR2 FQGNSA. The CDR3 runs 11 residues. The CDR3 sequence is CASRGTDTQYF. The CDR3 DNA reads as TGTGCCAGCCGGGGGACAGATACGCAGTATTTT.

The chain recombines TRBV25-1 with TRBJ2-3; 8 bases map to TRBD1. After removal of 3 bases from V and 6 bases from J, the junction contained 8 bases not matched to a gene. There are 15 residues in the CDR3. The germline V gene encodes CDR1 MGHDK and CDR2 SYGVNS. CDR3 coding DNA: TGTGCCAGCAGTGAGACCCGGACAGGGCGGGATACGCAGTATTTT. It yields the protein CASSETRTGRDTQYF.

In its sample, this clone was seen a few times. The CDR3 loop is CASSSGGTGVFEQFF. DNA of the CDR3: TGTGCCAGCAGCTCTGGCGGGACAGGGGTTTTTGAGCAGTTCTTC. The chain uses TRBV7-9 and TRBJ2-1; TRBD1 agrees at 10 bases. The CDR3 spans 15 residues. Looked up from germline, CDR1 is SEHNR and CDR2 is FQNEAQ (reference sequence). With V trimmed by 4 bases and J by 9 bases, 9 bases remained unmatched.